Listed below are T cell receptor beta chains from one sample, sequenced in a study of T cells in Graves' hyperthyroidism and ophthalmopathy. Using its own MiXCR run on the multiplex PCR reads, TCRdb lists one record per CDR3 protein. This table holds about 290,000 distinct CDR3 sequences, 10% to 15% found once. Sequencing was performed on blood. These receptors were obtained from a woman in her twenties or thirties with Graves' hyperthyroidism that later progressed to Graves' ophthalmopathy. The CDR3 runs from the conserved cysteine through the conserved F or W. The order of the fields is CDR3 DNA, CDR3 protein, V gene, D gene, J gene, clone size. A D gene is named only where the DNA matches it firmly. Rows give clone size only sometimes, using once, few, many, or a class for an expanded clone.

cdr3_nt: TGTGCCAGCAGTTCGGGACAGGGGTCCCACGAGCAGTACTTC
cdr3_aa: CASSSGQGSHEQYF
v_call: TRBV28
d_call: TRBD1
j_call: TRBJ2-7
clone_size: many

cdr3_nt: TGTGCCAGCAGTTTCCCGGCTATAGGTCGGACCCAAAAATCACCCCTCCACTTT
cdr3_aa: CASSFPAIGRTQKSPLHF
v_call: TRBV28
d_call: NA
j_call: TRBJ1-6
clone_size: many

cdr3_nt: TGCGCCAGCAGCCCCTTAGTCGGCGACGGGGGCTACACCTTC
cdr3_aa: CASSPLVGDGGYTF
v_call: TRBV4-3
d_call: NA
j_call: TRBJ1-2
clone_size: NA

cdr3_nt: TGTGCCATCAAAGGACAGGTTCGAGAGACCCAGTACTTC
cdr3_aa: CAIKGQVRETQYF
v_call: TRBV10-3
d_call: TRBD1
j_call: TRBJ2-5
clone_size: many

cdr3_nt: TGCGCCAGCAGCTTGGCCCACGCCGGTCCCGTCGAGCAGTACTTC
cdr3_aa: CASSLAHAGPVEQYF
v_call: TRBV5-1
d_call: NA
j_call: TRBJ2-7
clone_size: many

cdr3_nt: TGTGCCAGCAGTTTCTACAGCTCCTACGAGCAGTACTTC
cdr3_aa: CASSFYSSYEQYF
v_call: TRBV6-2/TRBV6-3
d_call: NA
j_call: TRBJ2-7
clone_size: NA

cdr3_nt: TGTGCCAGCAGTTTAGCCGCCACAGGAGTGTACGAGCAGTACTTC
cdr3_aa: CASSLAATGVYEQYF
v_call: TRBV6-9
d_call: NA
j_call: TRBJ2-7
clone_size: NA

cdr3_nt: TGCAGCGCTGGGAAGGGTAACGAGCAGTACTTC
cdr3_aa: CSAGKGNEQYF
v_call: TRBV29-1
d_call: NA
j_call: TRBJ2-7
clone_size: many

cdr3_nt: TGCGCCAGCAGCCAAGATGACAGGGGTGGCATTCAGTACTTC
cdr3_aa: CASSQDDRGGIQYF
v_call: TRBV4-3
d_call: TRBD1
j_call: TRBJ2-4
clone_size: many

cdr3_nt: TGTGCCAGCAGTTATTACTTTCAAGAGACCCAGTACTTC
cdr3_aa: CASSYYFQETQYF
v_call: TRBV6-1
d_call: NA
j_call: TRBJ2-5
clone_size: few

cdr3_nt: TGTGCCACCAGTGATTTGCGGAACACCATATATTTT
cdr3_aa: CATSDLRNTIYF
v_call: TRBV24-1
d_call: NA
j_call: TRBJ1-3
clone_size: many

cdr3_nt: TGCGCCAGCAGTTATTTACTCCCGGGACCTCCTTTATACGAGCAGTACTTC
cdr3_aa: CASSYLLPGPPLYEQYF
v_call: TRBV5-1
d_call: NA
j_call: TRBJ2-7
clone_size: many

cdr3_nt: TGTGCCAGCAGGAGGGCCGGCCCCTACGAGCAGTACTTC
cdr3_aa: CASRRAGPYEQYF
v_call: TRBV27
d_call: NA
j_call: TRBJ2-7
clone_size: many

cdr3_nt: TGTGCCAGCAGCCGCCGACTCCACCTAGGGGATGAGCAGTTCTTC
cdr3_aa: CASSRRLHLGDEQFF
v_call: TRBV7-9
d_call: NA
j_call: TRBJ2-1
clone_size: many

cdr3_nt: TGTGCCAGCAGTGACAAGGGGACCAATGAAAAACTGTTTTTT
cdr3_aa: CASSDKGTNEKLFF
v_call: TRBV6-1
d_call: NA
j_call: TRBJ1-4
clone_size: few

cdr3_nt: TGTGCCAGCAGCTTATTGGACGGCAACACTGAAGCTTTCTTT
cdr3_aa: CASSLLDGNTEAFF
v_call: TRBV7-8
d_call: NA
j_call: TRBJ1-1
clone_size: many

cdr3_nt: TGTGCCAGCAGCGGGCAGGGGGAAGCTTTCTTT
cdr3_aa: CASSGQGEAFF
v_call: TRBV9
d_call: NA
j_call: TRBJ1-1
clone_size: few

cdr3_nt: TGTGCTAGCAGCTTAACGACAGTCTCCCACGAGCAGTACTTC
cdr3_aa: CASSLTTVSHEQYF
v_call: TRBV7-7
d_call: NA
j_call: TRBJ2-7
clone_size: few

cdr3_nt: TGTGCCAGCAGTTTATCAGCGGAAGGGTACGAGCAGTACTTC
cdr3_aa: CASSLSAEGYEQYF
v_call: TRBV27
d_call: NA
j_call: TRBJ2-7
clone_size: few

cdr3_nt: TGTGCCAGCAGCTTAGTTGGTAAATTGAACACTGAAGCTTTCTTT
cdr3_aa: CASSLVGKLNTEAFF
v_call: TRBV13
d_call: NA
j_call: TRBJ1-1
clone_size: many

cdr3_nt: TGCGCCAGCAGCCAAGGGATGGGGTTCACCCTCCACTTT
cdr3_aa: CASSQGMGFTLHF
v_call: TRBV4-1
d_call: NA
j_call: TRBJ1-6
clone_size: many

cdr3_nt: TGTGCCAGCTCACCAGACGGAGTGACGAACACTGAAGCTTTCTTT
cdr3_aa: CASSPDGVTNTEAFF
v_call: TRBV18
d_call: NA
j_call: TRBJ1-1
clone_size: many

cdr3_nt: TGTGCCAGCAGCTCCCAAGAAAGTTACAATGAGCAGTTCTTC
cdr3_aa: CASSSQESYNEQFF
v_call: TRBV7-3
d_call: NA
j_call: TRBJ2-1
clone_size: many

cdr3_nt: TGTGCCAGCAATTACTTCAGGGGCAGCTCCTACAATGAGCAGTTCTTC
cdr3_aa: CASNYFRGSSYNEQFF
v_call: TRBV12-3/TRBV12-4
d_call: NA
j_call: TRBJ2-1
clone_size: many

cdr3_nt: TGTGCCAGCAGGGCTCGGACAGGGAGCCTAGATGGCTACACCTTC
cdr3_aa: CASRARTGSLDGYTF
v_call: TRBV27
d_call: TRBD1
j_call: TRBJ1-2
clone_size: many

cdr3_nt: TGTGCCAGCAGCTTCAGGGGACAGGAGGGGACAGGGGTAAGGTACGGCTACACCTTC
cdr3_aa: CASSFRGQEGTGVRYGYTF
v_call: TRBV7-3
d_call: TRBD1
j_call: TRBJ1-2
clone_size: few

cdr3_nt: TGCAGCGTTACGGACAGGGGGCCTGGAAACACCATATATTTT
cdr3_aa: CSVTDRGPGNTIYF
v_call: TRBV29-1
d_call: TRBD1
j_call: TRBJ1-3
clone_size: few

cdr3_nt: TGTGCCAGCAGCTCCCGAGTGAACAATGAGCAGTTCTTC
cdr3_aa: CASSSRVNNEQFF
v_call: TRBV11-3
d_call: NA
j_call: TRBJ2-1
clone_size: many

cdr3_nt: TGTGCCAGCAGTTACTCGGACAGCGGCTCCTATCCCTACGAGCAGTACTTC
cdr3_aa: CASSYSDSGSYPYEQYF
v_call: TRBV6-2/TRBV6-3
d_call: NA
j_call: TRBJ2-7
clone_size: NA

cdr3_nt: TGTGCCAGCCTAAGAATGCGGGGATCCATGAACACTGAAGCTTTCTTT
cdr3_aa: CASLRMRGSMNTEAFF
v_call: TRBV7-8
d_call: NA
j_call: TRBJ1-1
clone_size: many

cdr3_nt: TGTGCCAGCAGTTTGGAGGACAGGGAATCTGGCGAGCAGTACTTC
cdr3_aa: CASSLEDRESGEQYF
v_call: TRBV6-1
d_call: TRBD1
j_call: TRBJ2-7
clone_size: many

cdr3_nt: TGTGCCAGCAGTTCAACACCGAGCTCCTACGAGCAGTACTTC
cdr3_aa: CASSSTPSSYEQYF
v_call: TRBV28
d_call: NA
j_call: TRBJ2-7
clone_size: many

cdr3_nt: TGTGCCAGCAGTTTTGAGGGGGGGGTTCAGCCCCAGCATTTT
cdr3_aa: CASSFEGGVQPQHF
v_call: TRBV28
d_call: NA
j_call: TRBJ1-5
clone_size: many

cdr3_nt: TGTGCCAGCACCCCGGGCTCTAGCGGGAGGGTCGGGCAGTTCTTC
cdr3_aa: CASTPGSSGRVGQFF
v_call: TRBV27
d_call: TRBD2
j_call: TRBJ2-1
clone_size: many

cdr3_nt: TGTGCCAGCAGCATCGGGACTACCACAGATACGCAGTATTTT
cdr3_aa: CASSIGTTTDTQYF
v_call: TRBV7-8
d_call: TRBD2
j_call: TRBJ2-3
clone_size: many

cdr3_nt: TGCAGTGCTAGAGATTCGCTAGCGGGAGGGGCAAGGACCCAGTACTTC
cdr3_aa: CSARDSLAGGARTQYF
v_call: TRBV20-1
d_call: TRBD2
j_call: TRBJ2-5
clone_size: many

cdr3_nt: TGTGCCAGCAGAAGGACAGGGGATAATTCACCCCTCCACTTT
cdr3_aa: CASRRTGDNSPLHF
v_call: TRBV27
d_call: TRBD1
j_call: TRBJ1-6
clone_size: many

cdr3_nt: TGTGCCTGGAGTGGGTCTAAGGGTAAGCTCTTC
cdr3_aa: CAWSGSKGKLF
v_call: TRBV30
d_call: NA
j_call: TRBJ2-1
clone_size: few

cdr3_nt: TGTGCCAGCAGCCGGACAGAAATTAGCAATCAGCCCCAGCATTTT
cdr3_aa: CASSRTEISNQPQHF
v_call: TRBV5-5
d_call: NA
j_call: TRBJ1-5
clone_size: few

cdr3_nt: TGTGCCAGCAGCTTCGGACAGGGTAAGAACGAGCAGTACTTC
cdr3_aa: CASSFGQGKNEQYF
v_call: TRBV13
d_call: TRBD1
j_call: TRBJ2-7
clone_size: many

cdr3_nt: TGTGCCAGCAGCACCGGACTAGCGGGAGATGAGGACGAGCAGTACTTC
cdr3_aa: CASSTGLAGDEDEQYF
v_call: TRBV7-3
d_call: TRBD2
j_call: TRBJ2-7
clone_size: NA

cdr3_nt: TGTGCCAGTACCCCAGGCCCGGGACAGGGCCAACCCCGGTCTGAAGCTTTCTTT
cdr3_aa: CASTPGPGQGQPRSEAFF
v_call: TRBV19
d_call: TRBD1
j_call: TRBJ1-1
clone_size: many

cdr3_nt: TGTGCCAGCAGTGAGCAGGGACAGGGGGTTAATGAGCAGTTCTTC
cdr3_aa: CASSEQGQGVNEQFF
v_call: TRBV2
d_call: TRBD1
j_call: TRBJ2-1
clone_size: many

cdr3_nt: TGTGCCATCAGTGACCCCCTGACTAGCGGGCCTCCCCAAGAGACCCAGTACTTC
cdr3_aa: CAISDPLTSGPPQETQYF
v_call: TRBV10-3
d_call: TRBD2
j_call: TRBJ2-5
clone_size: many

cdr3_nt: TGTGCCAGCAGTTTTGATGTGGGCGAGCAGTACTTC
cdr3_aa: CASSFDVGEQYF
v_call: TRBV12-3/TRBV12-4
d_call: NA
j_call: TRBJ2-7
clone_size: many

cdr3_nt: TGTGCCAGCAGCCAAGGTCCAGCGGGAAACTCCTACGAGCAGTACTTC
cdr3_aa: CASSQGPAGNSYEQYF
v_call: TRBV3-1
d_call: TRBD2
j_call: TRBJ2-7
clone_size: NA

cdr3_nt: TGTGCCAGCTCTACCCTCGCAGGGAATCAGCCCCAGCATTTT
cdr3_aa: CASSTLAGNQPQHF
v_call: TRBV6-1
d_call: NA
j_call: TRBJ1-5
clone_size: few

cdr3_nt: TGTGCCAGCAGTTCGCGGGACTTCAAAGCGCCACAATACGGCTACACCTTC
cdr3_aa: CASSSRDFKAPQYGYTF
v_call: TRBV6-1
d_call: NA
j_call: TRBJ1-2
clone_size: few

cdr3_nt: TGTGCCAGCAGCCCCAGGGGCAGGGGGCGCACCGGGGAGCTGTTTTTT
cdr3_aa: CASSPRGRGRTGELFF
v_call: TRBV6-2/TRBV6-3
d_call: TRBD1
j_call: TRBJ2-2
clone_size: many

cdr3_nt: TGTGCCAGCAGCTTAGTACTAGCGGATTACGAGCAGTACTTC
cdr3_aa: CASSLVLADYEQYF
v_call: TRBV7-8
d_call: TRBD2
j_call: TRBJ2-7
clone_size: many

cdr3_nt: TGCGCCAGCAGCCAGAAACAGGTCATAGGTGAAAAACTGTTTTTT
cdr3_aa: CASSQKQVIGEKLFF
v_call: TRBV4-1
d_call: NA
j_call: TRBJ1-4
clone_size: NA

cdr3_nt: TGTGCCAGCAGTTCCCCCTGGAGCAATCAGCCCCAGCATTTT
cdr3_aa: CASSSPWSNQPQHF
v_call: TRBV12-3/TRBV12-4
d_call: NA
j_call: TRBJ1-5
clone_size: many

cdr3_nt: TGCAGTGCCAGGAGACTGGCGGGAGGCGAGCAGTTCTTC
cdr3_aa: CSARRLAGGEQFF
v_call: TRBV20-1
d_call: TRBD2
j_call: TRBJ2-1
clone_size: few

cdr3_nt: TGCGCCAGCAGCTTCTCCCAGGGGCTCTACGAGCAGTACTTC
cdr3_aa: CASSFSQGLYEQYF
v_call: TRBV5-1
d_call: NA
j_call: TRBJ2-7
clone_size: NA

cdr3_nt: TGTGCCAGCAGTTACACCGATCTCACAGATACGCAGTATTTT
cdr3_aa: CASSYTDLTDTQYF
v_call: TRBV6-5
d_call: NA
j_call: TRBJ2-3
clone_size: NA